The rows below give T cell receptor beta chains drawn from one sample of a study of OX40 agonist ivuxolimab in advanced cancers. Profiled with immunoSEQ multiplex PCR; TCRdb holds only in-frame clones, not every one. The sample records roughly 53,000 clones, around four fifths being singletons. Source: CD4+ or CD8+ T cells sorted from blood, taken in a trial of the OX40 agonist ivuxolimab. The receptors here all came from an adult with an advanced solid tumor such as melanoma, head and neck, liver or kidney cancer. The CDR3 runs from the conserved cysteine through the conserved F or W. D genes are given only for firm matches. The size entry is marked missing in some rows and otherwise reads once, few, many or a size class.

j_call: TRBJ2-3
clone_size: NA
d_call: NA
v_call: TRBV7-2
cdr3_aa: CASSLDARGPGADTQYF
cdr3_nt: TGTGCCAGCAGCTTAGACGCGCGGGGGCCTGGTGCAGATACGCAGTATTTT

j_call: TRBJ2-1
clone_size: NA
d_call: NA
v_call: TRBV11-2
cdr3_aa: CASSLRTGYNEQFF
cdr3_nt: TGTGCCAGCAGCTTACGAACAGGGTACAATGAGCAGTTCTTC

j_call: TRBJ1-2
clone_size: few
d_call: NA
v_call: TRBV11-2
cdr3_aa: CASSNRTTGRIGYTF
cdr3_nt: TGTGCCAGCAGCAACAGGACAACAGGTCGTATTGGCTACACCTTC

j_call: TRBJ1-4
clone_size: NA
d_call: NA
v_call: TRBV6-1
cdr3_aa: CASSEALSTTNEKLFF
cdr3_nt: TGTGCCAGCAGTGAAGCGCTTTCGACAACTAATGAAAAACTGTTTTTT

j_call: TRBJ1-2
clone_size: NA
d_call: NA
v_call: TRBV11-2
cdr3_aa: CASSFGRTANYGYTF
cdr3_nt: TGTGCCAGCAGCTTCGGACGAACAGCTAACTATGGCTACACCTTC

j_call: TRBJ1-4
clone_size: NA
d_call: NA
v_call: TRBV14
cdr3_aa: CASSQDRPRYEKLFF
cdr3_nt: TGTGCCAGCAGCCAAGATCGACCGCGGTATGAAAAACTGTTTTTT

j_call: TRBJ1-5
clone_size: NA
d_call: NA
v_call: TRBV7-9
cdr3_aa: CASRQSANQPQHF
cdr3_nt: TGTGCCAGCCGCCAGTCGGCAAATCAGCCCCAGCATTTT

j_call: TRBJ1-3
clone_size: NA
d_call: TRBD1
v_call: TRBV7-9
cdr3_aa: CASSRQGMRNTIYF
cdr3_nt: TGTGCCAGCAGCCGACAGGGGATGCGAAACACCATATATTTT

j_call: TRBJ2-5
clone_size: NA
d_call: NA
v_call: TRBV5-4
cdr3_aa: CASSFGGPETQYF
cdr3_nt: TGTGCCAGCAGCTTCGGGGGCCCGGAGACCCAGTACTTC

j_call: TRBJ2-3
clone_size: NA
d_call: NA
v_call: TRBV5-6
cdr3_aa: CASSLVGDSTDTQYF
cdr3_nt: TGTGCCAGCAGCTTGGTTGGGGATAGCACAGATACGCAGTATTTT

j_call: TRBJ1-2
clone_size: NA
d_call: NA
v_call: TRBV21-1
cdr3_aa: CASRIKGTYGYTF
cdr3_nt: TGTGCCAGCAGAATTAAGGGCACCTATGGCTACACCTTC

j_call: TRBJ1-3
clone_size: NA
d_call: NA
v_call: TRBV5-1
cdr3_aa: CASSLGQGFLSGNTIYF
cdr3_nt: TGCGCCAGCAGCTTGGGCCAGGGCTTTCTTTCTGGAAACACCATATATTTT

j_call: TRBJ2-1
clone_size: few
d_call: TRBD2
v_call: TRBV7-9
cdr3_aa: CASSLGTSGDKQFF
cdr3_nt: TGTGCCAGCAGCTTAGGGACTAGCGGGGACAAGCAGTTCTTC

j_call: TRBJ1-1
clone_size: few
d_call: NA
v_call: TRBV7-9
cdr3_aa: CASSFSGTEAFF
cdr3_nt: TGTGCCAGCAGCTTTAGTGGAACTGAAGCTTTCTTT

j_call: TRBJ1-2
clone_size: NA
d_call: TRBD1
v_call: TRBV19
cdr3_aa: CASSIRQGKNYGYTF
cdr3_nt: TGTGCCAGTAGTATAAGACAGGGAAAGAACTATGGCTACACCTTC

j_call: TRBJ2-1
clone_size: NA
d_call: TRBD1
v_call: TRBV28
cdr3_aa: CASRPKTNRGRAVNEQFF
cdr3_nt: TGTGCCAGCAGACCAAAGACCAACAGGGGGAGAGCGGTAAATGAGCAGTTCTTC

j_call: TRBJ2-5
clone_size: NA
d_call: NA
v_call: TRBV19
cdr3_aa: CASSIRETQYF
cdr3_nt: TGTGCCAGTAGTATTAGAGAGACCCAGTACTTC

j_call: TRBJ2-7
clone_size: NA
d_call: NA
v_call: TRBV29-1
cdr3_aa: CSVDRGGYEQYF
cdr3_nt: TGCAGCGTTGACAGGGGGGGCTACGAGCAGTACTTC

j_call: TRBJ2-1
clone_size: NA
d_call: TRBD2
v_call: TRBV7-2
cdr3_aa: CASRNRLAGHNEQFF
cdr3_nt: TGTGCCAGCAGAAATAGACTAGCGGGTCACAATGAGCAGTTCTTC

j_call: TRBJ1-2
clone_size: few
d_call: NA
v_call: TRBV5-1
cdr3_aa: CASSLDGSNYGYTF
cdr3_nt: TGCGCCAGCAGCTTGGATGGTTCTAACTATGGCTACACCTTC

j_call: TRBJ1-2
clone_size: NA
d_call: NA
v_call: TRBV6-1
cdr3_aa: CASSEERLAGYTF
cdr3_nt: TGTGCCAGCAGTGAAGAACGGTTGGCTGGCTACACCTTC

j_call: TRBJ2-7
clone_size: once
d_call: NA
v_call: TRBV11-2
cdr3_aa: CASSKEGGREYF
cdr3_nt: TGTGCCAGCAGCAAAGAGGGGGGCAGGGAGTACTTC

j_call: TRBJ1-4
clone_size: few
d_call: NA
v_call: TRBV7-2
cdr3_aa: CASSLKGGSNEKLFF
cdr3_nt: TGTGCCAGCAGCTTAAAGGGCGGGTCTAATGAAAAACTGTTTTTT

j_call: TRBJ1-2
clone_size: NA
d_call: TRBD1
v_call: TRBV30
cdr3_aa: CAWRKLGTAAGYTF
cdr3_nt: TGTGCCTGGAGAAAATTGGGGACAGCCGCTGGCTACACCTTC

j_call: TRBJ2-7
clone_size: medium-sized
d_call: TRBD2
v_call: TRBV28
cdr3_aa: CASSLASGRGEQYF
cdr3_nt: TGTGCCAGCAGTTTAGCTAGCGGGAGGGGCGAGCAGTACTTC

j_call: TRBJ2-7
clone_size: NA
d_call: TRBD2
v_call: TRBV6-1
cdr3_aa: CASSVGGGYEQYF
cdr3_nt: TGTGCCAGCAGTGTCGGGGGGGGATACGAGCAGTACTTC

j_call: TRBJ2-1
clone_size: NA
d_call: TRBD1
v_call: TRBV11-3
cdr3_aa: CASSLDGTGYYNEQFF
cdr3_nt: TGTGCCAGCAGCTTAGATGGGACAGGGTACTACAATGAGCAGTTCTTC

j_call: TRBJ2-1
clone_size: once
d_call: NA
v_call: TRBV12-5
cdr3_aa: CASGPRTGLSYNEQFF
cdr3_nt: TGTGCTAGTGGTCCGCGGACGGGGCTCTCCTACAATGAGCAGTTCTTC

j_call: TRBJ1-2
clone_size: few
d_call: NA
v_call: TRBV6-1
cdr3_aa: CASSETNYGYTF
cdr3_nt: TGTGCCAGCAGTGAAACTAACTATGGCTACACCTTC

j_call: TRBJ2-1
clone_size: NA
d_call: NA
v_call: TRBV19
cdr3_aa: CASSIRRGGAYNEQFF
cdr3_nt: TGTGCCAGTAGTATAAGGAGGGGGGGGGCCTACAATGAGCAGTTCTTC

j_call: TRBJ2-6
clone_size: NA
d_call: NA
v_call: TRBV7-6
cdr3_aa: CASSPLLYLVGGANVLTF
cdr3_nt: TGTGCCAGCAGCCCTCTACTCTACCTTGTGGGTGGGGCCAACGTCCTGACTTTC

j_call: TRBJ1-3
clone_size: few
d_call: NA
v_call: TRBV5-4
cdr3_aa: CASSPMRGRGSGNTIYF
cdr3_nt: TGTGCCAGCAGCCCAATGAGGGGAAGGGGCTCTGGAAACACCATATATTTT

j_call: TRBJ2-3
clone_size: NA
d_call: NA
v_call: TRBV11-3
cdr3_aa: CASSPQRGYADTQYF
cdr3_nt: TGTGCCAGCAGCCCCCAGAGGGGGTATGCAGATACGCAGTATTTT

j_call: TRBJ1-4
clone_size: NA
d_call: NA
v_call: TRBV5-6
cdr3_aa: CASSLVAGVGEKLFF
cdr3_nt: TGTGCCAGCAGCTTGGTGGCGGGGGTTGGTGAAAAACTGTTTTTT

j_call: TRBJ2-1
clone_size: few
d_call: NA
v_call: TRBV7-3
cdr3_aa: CASSLTGKDNEQFF
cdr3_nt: TGTGCCAGCAGCTTAACCGGGAAAGACAATGAGCAGTTCTTC

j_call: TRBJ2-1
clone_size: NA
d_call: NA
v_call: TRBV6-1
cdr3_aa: CASSEGQGTYNEQFF
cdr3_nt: TGTGCCAGCAGTGAAGGGCAGGGGACCTACAATGAGCAGTTCTTC

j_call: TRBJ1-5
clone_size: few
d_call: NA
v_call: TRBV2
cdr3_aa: CASSGPGGNQPQHF
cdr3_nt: TGTGCCAGCAGTGGGCCTGGGGGCAATCAGCCCCAGCATTTT

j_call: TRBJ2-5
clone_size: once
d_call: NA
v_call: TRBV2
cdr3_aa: CASSVETQYF
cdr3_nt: TGTGCCAGCAGTGTTGAGACCCAGTACTTC

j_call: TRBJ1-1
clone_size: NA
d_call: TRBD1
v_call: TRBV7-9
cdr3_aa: CASRQTGDWTEAFF
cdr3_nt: TGTGCCAGCAGGCAGACAGGGGATTGGACTGAAGCTTTCTTT

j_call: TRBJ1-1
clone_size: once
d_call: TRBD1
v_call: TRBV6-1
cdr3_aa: CASSWDRGTEAFF
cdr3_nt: TGTGCCAGCAGTTGGGACAGGGGGACTGAAGCTTTCTTT

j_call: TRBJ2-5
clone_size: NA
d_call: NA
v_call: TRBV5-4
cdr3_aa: CASSLHSGKETQYF
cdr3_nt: TGTGCCAGCAGCTTACACAGCGGTAAAGAGACCCAGTACTTC

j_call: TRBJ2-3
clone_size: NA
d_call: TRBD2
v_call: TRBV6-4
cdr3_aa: CASSVLAGSSTDTQYF
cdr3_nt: TGTGCCAGCAGTGTTCTAGCGGGAAGTAGCACAGATACGCAGTATTTT

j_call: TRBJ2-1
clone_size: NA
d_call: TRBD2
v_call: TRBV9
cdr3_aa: CASSVDGRVYNEQFF
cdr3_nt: TGTGCCAGCAGCGTAGACGGGAGGGTCTACAATGAGCAGTTCTTC

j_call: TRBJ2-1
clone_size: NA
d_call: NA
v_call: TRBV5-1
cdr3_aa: CASSLAPDGDKVF
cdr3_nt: TGCGCCAGCAGCTTGGCCCCTGACGGGGATAAAGTCTTC

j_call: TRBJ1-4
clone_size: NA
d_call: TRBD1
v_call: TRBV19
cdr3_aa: CASSPRDRILNEKLFF
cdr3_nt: TGTGCCAGTAGTCCCAGGGACAGGATCCTTAATGAAAAACTGTTTTTT

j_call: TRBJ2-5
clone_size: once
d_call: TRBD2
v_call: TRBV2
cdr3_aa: CASSEGLAGGGGETQYF
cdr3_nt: TGTGCCAGCAGCGAGGGACTAGCGGGAGGAGGCGGGGAGACCCAGTACTTC

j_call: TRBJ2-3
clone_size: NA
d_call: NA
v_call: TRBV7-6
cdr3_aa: CASSPMVADTQYF
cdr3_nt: TGTGCCAGCAGCCCCATGGTGGCAGATACGCAGTATTTT

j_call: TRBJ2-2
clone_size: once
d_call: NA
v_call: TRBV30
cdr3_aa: CAWSAWGGPAGELFF
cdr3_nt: TGTGCCTGGAGTGCCTGGGGGGGGCCGGCCGGGGAGCTGTTTTTT

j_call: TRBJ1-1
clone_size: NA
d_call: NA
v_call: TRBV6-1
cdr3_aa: CASSEQTANTEAFF
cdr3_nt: TGTGCCAGCAGTGAACAGACTGCGAACACTGAAGCTTTCTTT

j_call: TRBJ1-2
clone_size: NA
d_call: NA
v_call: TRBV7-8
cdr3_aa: CASSWGFPANYGYTF
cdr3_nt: TGTGCCAGCAGCTGGGGATTTCCAGCTAACTATGGCTACACCTTC

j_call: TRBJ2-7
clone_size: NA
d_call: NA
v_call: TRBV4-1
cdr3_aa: CASSQGVLGSYEQYF
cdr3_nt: TGCGCCAGCAGCCAAGGGGTTCTGGGTTCCTACGAGCAGTACTTC

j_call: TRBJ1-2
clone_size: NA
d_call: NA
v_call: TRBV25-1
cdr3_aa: CASSEDVTDVYGYTF
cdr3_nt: TGTGCCAGCAGTGAAGACGTGACAGATGTCTATGGCTACACCTTC

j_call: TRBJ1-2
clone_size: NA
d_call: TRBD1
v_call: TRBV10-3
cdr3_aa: CAITGTGDGYTF
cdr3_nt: TGTGCCATCACCGGGACAGGGGATGGCTACACCTTC

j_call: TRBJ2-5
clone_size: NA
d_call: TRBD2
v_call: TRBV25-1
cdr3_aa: CASSDPKGSGRGETQYF
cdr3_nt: TGTGCCAGCAGTGACCCCAAAGGGAGCGGGAGAGGAGAGACCCAGTACTTC